The 5 T cell receptor beta chains given below trace back to one sample, sequenced in a study of sequential checkpoint blockade in melanoma (dated by TCRdb to about 2019). The sample's treatment or condition label is to be understood as: randomized to nivolumab then ipilimumab (arm A) or the reverse (arm B). The library relied on the immunoSEQ multiplex PCR assay. TCRdb retrieved this table from immuneACCESS and kept in-frame rearrangements only. Not all clones are present; in checked studies, unresolved V genes account for under half, and no reason is known for the remainder. The sample records approximately 4,000 clones, approximately 25% of which are singletons. Clones ranked in the top ten supply 20% to 25% of the sample. Sequences were derived from tumor tissue (inferred from file names), sampled from a patient given nivolumab and ipilimumab in sequence. The receptors derive from a human donor with melanoma.

This clone came up many times. V is TRBV11-3 and J is TRBJ2-7; the match to TRBD2 covers 9 bases. Losses at the gene ends were 5 bases for V and 7 bases for J; bases not matched to a gene: 9. Germline V CDR1 and CDR2: SGHNT, YENEEA. CDR3 length: 14 amino acids. CDR3 loop: CASSTPGLALEQYF. In nucleotides, the CDR3 is TGTGCCAGCAGCACTCCGGGACTAGCTTTAGAGCAGTACTTC.

In this sample, this clone turned up many times. This chain links TRBV11-3 with TRBJ2-5; possibly TRBD1 or TRBD2 for D (5 bases each). V was trimmed by 3 bases and J by 0 bases, leaving 14 bases between them. This CDR3 region has 16 residues. The germline V gene has CDR1 SGHNT and CDR2 YENEEA. The CDR3 bases are TGTGCCAGCAGCTTCGGGACGGGAAATAACCAAGAGACCCAGTACTTC. Encoded protein: CASSFGTGNNQETQYF. The full variable domain, in which reference TRBV11-3 and TRBJ2-5 provide the parts outside the CDR3, is EAGVVQSPRYKIIEKKQPVAFWCNPISGHNTLYWYLQNLGQGPELLIRYENEEAVDDSQLPKDRFSAERLKGVDSTLKIQPAELGDSAVYLCASSFGTGNNQETQYFGPGTRLLVL.

This clone was picked up a small number of times. The chain couples TRBV6-8 to TRBJ1-3, with D unresolved. Germline V CDR1 and CDR2: MNHGY, SAAAGT. This CDR3 contains 15 residues. With 7 bases removed from V and 0 bases from J, the gap between germline ends came to 13 bases. CDR3: CASTDGRGSGNTIYF. CDR3 DNA sequence: TGTGCCAGCACCGACGGCCGTGGCTCTGGAAACACCATATATTTT.

This chain connects TRBV9 to TRBJ2-7; weak D call: TRBD2 (6 bases). The germline V gene encodes CDR1 SGDLS and CDR2 YYNGEE. V lost 3 bases and J lost 5, with 18 bases in between. This CDR3 spans 15 amino acids. CDR3 nucleotide sequence: TGTGCCAGCAGCGCACATCCAGACACGGGGGACGAGCAGTACTTC. Its translation is CASSAHPDTGDEQYF.

CDR3 protein: CASSLPTSSTDTQYF. The CDR3 DNA sequence: TGCGCCAGCAGCTTGCCGACTTCTAGCACAGATACGCAGTATTTT. This chain connects TRBV5-1 to TRBJ2-3; D not certain. The V end lost 1 base, the J end lost 0 bases, and 9 bases lay between the germline ends. The CDR3 has 15 residues. The germline V gene has CDR1 SGHRS and CDR2 YFSETQ. Supplemented by reference TRBV5-1 and TRBJ2-3, the full variable domain reads KAGVTQTPRYLIKTRGQQVTLSCSPISGHRSVSWYQQTPGQGLQFLFEYFSETQRNKGNFPGRFSGRQFSNSRSEMNVSTLELGDSALYLCASSLPTSSTDTQYFGPGTRLTVL.